The sequence of this T cell receptor (beta chain) was determined in a study of shared clonotypes between healthy human individuals. The protocol was immunoSEQ multiplex PCR, while the TCRdb copy is restricted to in-frame clones and leaves out a portion. The repertoire includes millions of clones, over 85% of them detected once, and over 0.12% sits in the top ten. This sequence originates from a man younger than 30 in good health. Sample: naive CD4+ T cells sorted from blood. Subset specified: CD45RA+ positively selected.

Here the CDR3 reads CASSAGGPNEQFF. CDR3 sequence (DNA): TGCGCCAGCAGCGCGGGAGGGCCAAATGAGCAGTTCTTC. The chain links TRBV5-1 to TRBJ2-1, with 9 bases that match TRBD2. The CDR3 totals 13 residues. Germline V gene lookup returns CDR1 SGHRS and CDR2 YFSETQ. Losses at the gene ends were 4 bases for V and 7 bases for J; bases not matched to a gene: 3.